This T cell receptor beta chain originates from a study of molecular identifiers for immune sequencing clone quantification. Each CDR3 protein gets one entry after TCRdb re-called the PCR reads with MiXCR. The top ten hold 0.6% to 0.9% of the sample, which has roughly 630,000 distinct CDR3 sequences, 25% seen once. CDR3 length equals 12 residues. Germline V lookup: CDR1 MDHEN, CDR2 SYDVKM. Points on this clonotype: A much larger clone sits a single nucleotide away, making a read error possible.

RNA fractions of 10%, 30% or 50% and about 18,000 to 1,000,000 sorted cells were the source of naive CD8 libraries. Sorting recovered naive CD8 T cells on a CD8+CD4-CCR7+CD45RA+ profile. J is TRBJ1-1 and V is TRBV28, with D maybe TRBD1 (5 bases). The source is a human donor in good health. Some libraries in this study had Jurkat cell RNA spiked in. What was sequenced was naive CD8+ T cells from blood, with Jurkat cell RNA spiked in. Subset: FACS-sorted CD8+CD4-CCR7+CD45RA+ naive T cells. CDR3 nucleotides: TGTGCCAACAGTTTACCGGGGGTAGAAGCTTTCTTT. Its protein product is CANSLPGVEAFF.